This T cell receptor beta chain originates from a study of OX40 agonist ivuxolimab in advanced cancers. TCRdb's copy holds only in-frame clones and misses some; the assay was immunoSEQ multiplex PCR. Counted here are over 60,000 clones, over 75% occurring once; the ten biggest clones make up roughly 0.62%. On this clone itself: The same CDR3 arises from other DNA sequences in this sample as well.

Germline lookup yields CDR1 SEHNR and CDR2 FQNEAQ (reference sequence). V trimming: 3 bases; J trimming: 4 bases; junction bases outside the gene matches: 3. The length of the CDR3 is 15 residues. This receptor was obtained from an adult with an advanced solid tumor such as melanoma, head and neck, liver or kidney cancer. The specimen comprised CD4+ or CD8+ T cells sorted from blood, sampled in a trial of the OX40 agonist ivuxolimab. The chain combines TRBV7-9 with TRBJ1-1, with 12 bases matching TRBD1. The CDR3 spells CASSFGTGGSTEAFF. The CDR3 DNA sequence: TGTGCCAGCAGCTTCGGGACAGGGGGCAGCACTGAAGCTTTCTTT.